The next 27 T cell receptor beta chains were all read from a single sample in a study of vaccination effects on CD4 cells after COVID-19. Peptide-pool stimulation followed by sequencing identified expanded antigen-specific CD4+ clonotypes in the ViraFEST assay. Isolating CD4+ T cells followed more than eight days of culture. Two-dose BNT162b2 or mRNA-1273 vaccination was given to participants. These receptors are not linked to any known antigen. Libraries were prepared by immunoSEQ multiplex PCR; TCRdb keeps only in-frame clonotypes and omits some of them. Altogether roughly 25,000 clones are present, 73% being singletons, with the ten largest covering 7.8%. The source was CD4+ T cells from PBMCs cultured with SARS-CoV-2 spike peptides, collected after COVID-19 vaccination. Source of these receptors: a human donor who received a COVID-19 vaccine.

The chain carries TRBV6-5 and TRBJ2-7, with D hard to call. CDR1 and CDR2 (germline): MNHEY, SVGAGI. The CDR3 loop spans 15 amino acids. The V gene lost 6 bases and the J gene lost 6 bases, with 21 bases spanning the gap. CDR3: CASRGFKNTHPEQYF. CDR3 in DNA: TGTGCCAGCAGAGGCTTCAAGAATACTCACCCCGAGCAGTACTTC.

The rearrangement joins TRBV2 to TRBJ2-7; 7 bases match TRBD1. Germline V gives CDR1 SNHLY, CDR2 FYNNEI. With V trimmed by 5 bases and J by 3 bases, 7 bases remained unmatched. CDR3 length equals 14 residues. CDR3 region: CASSYGQVNYEQYF. Written as DNA, the CDR3 is TGTGCCAGCAGTTACGGACAGGTGAACTACGAGCAGTACTTC.

This clone was detected only a few times. The chain carries TRBV14 and TRBJ2-3; D gene unclear. CDR1 SGHDN and CDR2 FVKESK come from the germline V gene. Trimming pared 5 bases from V and 5 bases from J, leaving 14 bases between. This CDR3 spans 14 amino acids. CDR3 sequence: CASSSDWVGDTQYF. The CDR3 bases are TGTGCCAGCAGCTCAGACTGGGTGGGAGATACGCAGTATTTT.

This clone was seen a single time. The CDR3, as DNA: TGCGCCAGCAGCCTACGGTATACTAGCGGGAAGCAAGAGACCCAGTACTTC. Its protein product is CASSLRYTSGKQETQYF. This chain connects TRBV5-1 to TRBJ2-5, with TRBD2 identical over 10 bases. CDR3 length equals 17 residues. J lost 2 bases, V lost 4 bases, and 11 bases had no gene match. Germline V gene sequence: CDR1 SGHRS, CDR2 YFSETQ.

The chain is built from TRBV27 and TRBJ2-7; D gene ambiguous. V lost 7 bases and J lost 6, with 22 bases in between. CDR1 is MNHEY, CDR2 SMNVEV, per germline (reference sequence). The CDR3 spans 15 residues. CDR3 sequence (DNA): TGTGCCAGCAAATCCCCTGGGTCCGTCAGGATCGAGCAGTACTTC. Its protein product is CASKSPGSVRIEQYF.

The genes are TRBV7-9 and TRBJ1-1; unclear D gene. Trimming left V 2 bases short and J 1 base short, with 14 bases between. The CDR3 is 16 residues long. Germline V lookup: CDR1 SEHNR, CDR2 FQNEAQ (reference sequence). CDR3 DNA sequence: TGTGCCAGCAGCTTACGGGGAGGAGGATGGAACACTGAAGCTTTCTTT. Its protein is CASSLRGGGWNTEAFF. Full variable domain (outside the CDR3, taken from reference TRBV7-9 and TRBJ1-1): DTGVSQNPRHKITKRGQNVTFRCDPISEHNRLYWYRQTLGQGPEFLTYFQNEAQLEKSRLLSDRFSAERPKGSFSTLEIQRTEQGDSAMYLCASSLRGGGWNTEAFFGQGTRLTVV.

This chain links TRBV9 with TRBJ2-1; TRBD1 agrees at 7 bases. This CDR3 contains 15 residues. Trimming took 4 bases from V and 5 from J; bases not matched to a gene: 9. CDR1 is SGDLS, CDR2 YYNGEE, per germline. The CDR3 sequence: CASSFNPGQDNEQFF. CDR3 DNA sequence: TGTGCCAGCAGCTTCAACCCCGGACAGGACAATGAGCAGTTCTTC.

The chain recombines TRBV6-4 with TRBJ2-6; perhaps D is TRBD1 or TRBD2 (6 bases each). CDR3 size: 17 residues. Between the trimmed V and J ends, which lost 4 bases and 0 bases, there was a span of 13 bases. Germline values: CDR1 MRHNA, CDR2 SNTAGT. The CDR3 DNA reads as TGTGCCAGCAGTGGATCGGGGGCCCCCTCTGGGGCCAACGTCCTGACTTTC. Translating gives CASSGSGAPSGANVLTF.

The rearrangement uses TRBV10-3 and TRBJ2-2; 9 bases align to TRBD1. From germline, CDR1 is ENHRY and CDR2 SYGVKD. V was clipped by 2 bases and J by 4 bases; unmatched bases: 8. The CDR3 covers 17 residues. CDR3 protein: CAISEMRTGQGTGELFF. Here the CDR3 DNA reads TGTGCCATCAGTGAGATGAGAACGGGACAGGGCACCGGGGAGCTGTTTTTT.

This clone was seen only once. The CDR3, as DNA: TGTGCCATCAGTGAGTCGATTAGCGCCGCGAACACCGGGGAGCTGTTTTTT. Amino acids: CAISESISAANTGELFF. The J gene is TRBJ2-2, the V gene TRBV10-3; possibly TRBD2 for D (5 bases). This CDR3 is 17 amino acids long. V shed 0 bases and J shed 0 bases, with 11 bases lying between them. CDR1 is ENHRY and CDR2 is SYGVKD in the germline V gene.

This sequence joins TRBV2 and TRBJ2-3, with TRBD1 matching over 7 bases. This CDR3 region has 14 residues. V trimming: 8 bases; J trimming: 1 base; junction bases outside the gene matches: 6. The germline V gene has CDR1 SNHLY and CDR2 FYNNEI. Here the CDR3 DNA reads TGTGCCAGCCGACAGGGCTCGGGCACAGATACGCAGTATTTT. Its protein is CASRQGSGTDTQYF.

This clone was found once. The chain recombines TRBV6-5 with TRBJ2-7; TRBD1 agrees at 11 bases. The CDR3 consists of 16 residues. The germline gives CDR1 MNHEY, CDR2 SVGAGI. V gave up 0 bases and J gave up 3 bases; unmatched junction bases: 4. CDR3 in amino acids: CASSYSGTGGDYEQYF. The CDR3 coding sequence is TGTGCCAGCAGTTACTCAGGGACAGGGGGGGACTACGAGCAGTACTTC.

The chain joins TRBV15 to TRBJ2-1, with 7 bases identical to TRBD2. The CDR3 spans 17 residues. CDR1 LNHNV and CDR2 YYDKDF come from the germline V gene (reference sequence). After removal of 0 bases from V and 3 bases from J, the junction contained 8 bases not matched to a gene. Written as DNA, the CDR3 is TGTGCCACCAGCAGAGATCGGCGGGAGAGTTACTACAATGAGCAGTTCTTC. This sequence encodes CATSRDRRESYYNEQFF.

The chain couples TRBV6-5 to TRBJ1-2, with D unresolved. The V end was cut by 4 bases, the J end by 5 bases, with 20 bases between. The CDR3 totals 16 residues. The germline gives CDR1 MNHEY, CDR2 SVGAGI. The chain's CDR3 is CASSFPQLMGGYGYTF. The CDR3 DNA is TGTGCCAGCAGTTTCCCGCAGCTCATGGGAGGGTATGGCTACACCTTC.

The chain joins TRBV6-1 to TRBJ1-2, with D possibly matching TRBD1 (6 bases). With 6 bases removed from V and 0 bases from J, the gap between germline ends came to 23 bases. The CDR3 is 18 residues long. Germline loops: CDR1 MNHNS, CDR2 SASEGT. The CDR3 protein is CASRETRAPDSSNYGYTF. CDR3 DNA sequence: TGTGCCAGCAGGGAAACGCGGGCTCCGGACAGTTCTAACTATGGCTACACCTTC.

The chain links TRBV18 to TRBJ2-2; D possibly corresponds to TRBD1 (6 bases). V was clipped by 6 bases and J by 1 base, with 9 bases between them. Germline V gene sequence: CDR1 KGHSH, CDR2 LQKENI. The CDR3 has 14 residues. CDR3 in DNA: TGTGCCAGCTCGCCGGGACAGAACACCGGGGAGCTGTTTTTT. Its translation: CASSPGQNTGELFF.

V gene TRBV6-6 combines with J gene TRBJ1-2; 7 bases line up with TRBD1. J lost 3 bases, V lost 8 bases, and 6 bases had no gene match. In germline, CDR1 is MNHNY, CDR2 SVGAGI (reference sequence). The CDR3 sequence is 13 residues long. CDR3 nucleotides: TGTGCCAGCTGGGACAGTCTATACTATGGCTACACCTTC. Translating gives CASWDSLYYGYTF.

The rearrangement links TRBV10-2 to TRBJ2-7; tentative D call: TRBD2 (5 bases). The V end lost 7 bases, the J end lost 1 base, and 8 bases lay between the germline ends. The CDR3 extends over 12 amino acids. The germline V gene has CDR1 WSHSY and CDR2 SAAADI. This CDR3 reads CASTPGSYEQYF. As DNA, the CDR3 is TGCGCCAGCACCCCGGGGTCCTACGAGCAGTACTTC.

Only a few counts were recorded for this clone. V usage is TRBV18 and J usage is TRBJ1-2; D is uncertain. The V and J ends lost 2 bases and 2 bases respectively, with 9 bases between them. CDR3 length: 14 residues. Germline lookup yields CDR1 KGHSH and CDR2 LQKENI. CDR3 nucleotide sequence: TGTGCCAGCTCACCAAAGGAAGCCAACTATGGCTACACCTTC. Amino acids: CASSPKEANYGYTF. Using reference TRBV18 and TRBJ1-2 for the parts outside the CDR3, the full variable domain is NAGVMQNPRHLVRRRGQEARLRCSPMKGHSHVYWYRQLPEEGLKFMVYLQKENIIDESGMPKERFSAEFPKEGPSILRIQQVVRGDSAAYFCASSPKEANYGYTFGSGTRLTVV.

The chain uses TRBV10-1 and TRBJ1-6, with TRBD1 identical over 8 bases. J was trimmed by 9 bases and V by 4 bases; bases with no gene match: 8. Germline-derived CDR1 and CDR2 are WNHNN and SYGVQD (reference sequence). CDR3 length: 15 amino acids. In DNA form, the CDR3 reads TGCGCCAGCAGTGCCGCTGGACAGGGCGTTTCACCCCTCCACTTT. It translates to CASSAAGQGVSPLHF.

This chain connects TRBV5-6 to TRBJ2-7, with TRBD1 matching over 8 bases. V shed 3 bases and J 7 bases; nucleotides not matched to a gene: 9. The CDR3 is 14 amino acids. Germline V gene sequence: CDR1 SGHDT, CDR2 YYEEEE. The DNA of the CDR3 is TGTGCCAGCAGCTGGGACAGGAGTACGGGGGAGCAGTACTTC. Protein sequence: CASSWDRSTGEQYF.

The chain uses TRBV18 and TRBJ2-7; 8 bases line up with TRBD1. The length of the CDR3 is 14 residues. The V gene end was trimmed by 3 bases and the J gene end by 3 bases; junction bases not matched to a gene: 4. The V gene's germline CDR1 is KGHSH and CDR2 LQKENI. DNA for the CDR3: TGTGCCAGCTCACCCGACAGGGGCAGCTACGAGCAGTACTTC. This codes for CASSPDRGSYEQYF.

This clone came up a few times. V and J are TRBV5-1 and TRBJ2-2, with D unclear. This CDR3 spans 14 amino acids. From germline, CDR1 is SGHRS and CDR2 YFSETQ. V was trimmed by 4 bases and J by 3 bases, leaving 10 bases between them. CDR3 in DNA: TGCGCCAGCAGCAGCCAGGAGTACACCGGGGAGCTGTTTTTT. It translates to CASSSQEYTGELFF.

The sample holds a few counts of this clone. The chain combines TRBV3-1 (or the pseudogene TRBV3-2) with TRBJ1-2, with D hard to call. Germline V CDR1 and CDR2: LGHDT, YNNKEL (reference sequence). This CDR3 contains 14 residues. The V and J ends lost 0 bases and 4 bases respectively, with 9 bases between them. This CDR3 is CASSQDSAGYGYTF. Written as DNA, the CDR3 is TGTGCCAGCAGCCAAGATTCGGCAGGCTATGGCTACACCTTC.

This clone turned up a few times. This chain links TRBV30 with TRBJ1-6; no firm D call. Between the trimmed V and J ends, which lost 0 bases and 7 bases, there was a span of 10 bases. Germline CDR1 reads GTSNPN; CDR2 reads SVGIG (reference sequence). The CDR3 has 14 amino acids. The CDR3 loop reads CAWSVSLGNSPLHF. Written as DNA, the CDR3 is TGTGCCTGGAGTGTATCCTTGGGAAATTCACCCCTCCACTTT.

This chain connects TRBV6-1 to TRBJ1-2; D might be TRBD1 (6 bases). V shed 0 bases and J shed 3 bases, with 14 bases lying between them. This CDR3 region has 16 residues. From germline, CDR1 is MNHNS and CDR2 SASEGT. CDR3 sequence (DNA): TGTGCCAGCAGTGAAGCGTCGACAGGCCTCTACTATGGCTACACCTTC. Encoded protein: CASSEASTGLYYGYTF.

The J gene is TRBJ2-3, the V gene TRBV11-3, with TRBD1 matching 8 bases. After removal of 5 bases from V and 0 bases from J, the junction contained 4 bases not matched to a gene. The CDR3 spans 15 residues. CDR1 and CDR2 from the germline V gene are SGHNT and YENEEA. Written as DNA, the CDR3 is TGTGCCAGCAGCCTGACAGGGGATAGCACAGATACGCAGTATTTT. The encoded protein is CASSLTGDSTDTQYF.